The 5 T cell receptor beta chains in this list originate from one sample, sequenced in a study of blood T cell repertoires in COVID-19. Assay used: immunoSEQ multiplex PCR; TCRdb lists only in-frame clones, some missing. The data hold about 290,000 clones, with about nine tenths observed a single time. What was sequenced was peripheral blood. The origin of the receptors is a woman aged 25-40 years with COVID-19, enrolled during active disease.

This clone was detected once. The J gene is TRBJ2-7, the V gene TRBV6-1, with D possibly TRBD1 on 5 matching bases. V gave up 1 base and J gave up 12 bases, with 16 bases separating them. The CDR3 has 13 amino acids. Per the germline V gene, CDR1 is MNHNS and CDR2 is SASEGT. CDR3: CASSEGLNRYPYF. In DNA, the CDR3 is TGTGCCAGCAGTGAAGGACTCAACAGGTACCCGTACTTC.

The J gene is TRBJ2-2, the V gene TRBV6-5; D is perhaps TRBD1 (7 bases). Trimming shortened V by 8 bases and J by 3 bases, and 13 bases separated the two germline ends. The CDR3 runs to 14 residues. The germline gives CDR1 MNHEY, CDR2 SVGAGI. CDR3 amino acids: CASGGGPYTGELFF. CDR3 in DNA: TGTGCCAGCGGAGGGGGCCCCTACACCGGGGAGCTGTTTTTT.

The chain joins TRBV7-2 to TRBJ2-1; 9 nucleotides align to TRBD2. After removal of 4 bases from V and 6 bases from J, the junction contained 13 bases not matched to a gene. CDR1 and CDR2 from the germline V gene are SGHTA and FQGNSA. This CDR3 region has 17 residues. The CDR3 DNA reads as TGTGCCAGCAGCTCCCATCTGGGGCGGGGGGGGCTCAATGAGCAGTTCTTC. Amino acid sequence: CASSSHLGRGGLNEQFF.

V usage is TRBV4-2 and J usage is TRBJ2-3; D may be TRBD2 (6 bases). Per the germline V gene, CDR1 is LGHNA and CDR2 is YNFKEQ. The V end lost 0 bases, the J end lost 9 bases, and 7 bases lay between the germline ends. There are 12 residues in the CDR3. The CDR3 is CASSQEGRTQYF. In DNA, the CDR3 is TGTGCCAGCAGCCAAGAGGGGAGGACGCAGTATTTT.

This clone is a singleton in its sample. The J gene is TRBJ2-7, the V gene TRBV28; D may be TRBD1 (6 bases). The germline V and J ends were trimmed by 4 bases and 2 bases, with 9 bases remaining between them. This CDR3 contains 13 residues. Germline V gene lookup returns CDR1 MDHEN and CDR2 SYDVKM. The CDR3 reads CASSYGQTYEQYF. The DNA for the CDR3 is TGTGCCAGCAGTTACGGACAGACCTACGAGCAGTACTTC.